What follows is one T cell receptor beta chain and its context. The antigen remains undetermined. A junction end diverges from the germline sequence, so it may reflect a read error. This CDR3 region has 13 residues. Germline V lookup: CDR1 SGHAT, CDR2 FQNNGV. These data belong to a study of tumor-infiltrating lymphocytes in glioblastoma multiforme. Study-level results: Detected clone frequencies may not reflect cell counts, being RNA-based. The TCR and somatic mutation analysis included just one glioblastoma patient.

Three nested ARM-PCR rounds with V-beta and C-beta primers built TCRB libraries. Unique molecular identifiers were not described for the libraries. TCRdb ran MiXCR on the multiplex PCR reads and lists one entry per CDR3 protein. The table has around 13,000 distinct CDR3 sequences, 65% to 70% seen once. Sample: brain tumor tissue. V and J are TRBV11-2 and TRBJ2-1; D perhaps matches TRBD1 (6 bases). The last part of the DNA fits TRBJ2-7 better; the J call may be wrong. This sequence originates from a male donor with glioblastoma. DNA of the CDR3: TGCGACAGGAGCGTAGATAGGGGCAACGAGCAGTACTTC. Translating gives CDRSVDRGNEQYF.